The 27 T cell receptor beta chains reported below all come from one sample, sequenced in a study of shared T cell receptors in the human thymus. Generated by immunoSEQ multiplex PCR, the TCRdb table keeps only in-frame clones and is missing some. The sample holds 720,000 or so clones, approximately 83% seen once. Another study also made use of these data, one on human thymus T cells.

Specimen: thymocytes. The receptor source for this set is a girl in the first two years of life with a congenital heart defect.

V gene TRBV28 combines with J gene TRBJ1-5; weak D call: TRBD1 (5 bases). The length of the CDR3 is 17 residues. CDR1 MDHEN and CDR2 SYDVKM come from the germline V gene. Trimming stripped 5 bases from V and 9 bases from J, with 26 bases between. CDR3 in DNA: TGTGCCAGCAGTCCACACCAGGGACGGGGGGACGGCTGGCCCCAGCATTTT. Amino acid sequence: CASSPHQGRGDGWPQHF. Full variable domain (remainder filled in from reference TRBV28 and TRBJ1-5): DVKVTQSSRYLVKRTGEKVFLECVQDMDHENMFWYRQDPGLGLRLIYFSYDVKMKEKGDIPEGYSVSREKKERFSLILESASTNQTSMYLCASSPHQGRGDGWPQHFGDGTRLSIL.

This chain joins TRBV4-1 and TRBJ2-3; D might be TRBD2 (5 bases). The V end lost 1 base, the J end lost 1 base, and 21 bases lay between the germline ends. The CDR3 sequence is 19 residues long. CDR1 and CDR2 (germline): MGHRA, YSYEKL. DNA of the CDR3: TGCGCCAGCAGCCAAGGTCTGGCTGGACTCCGTCGCGGCACAGATACGCAGTATTTT. Translation gives CASSQGLAGLRRGTDTQYF.

The chain recombines TRBV19 with TRBJ1-1; TRBD1 aligns across 11 bases. V was clipped by 3 bases and J by 5 bases; unmatched bases: 8. CDR1 is LNHDA, CDR2 SQIVND, per germline (reference sequence). CDR3 length: 16 residues. Written as DNA, the CDR3 is TGTGCCAGTAGTATTCGGGACAGGGGGATAAGGACTGAAGCTTTCTTT. This codes for CASSIRDRGIRTEAFF.

Remarks on this clone: The same CDR3 can be traced to other DNA sequences in this sample. This CDR3 is CASSPRGRGNQPQHF. As DNA, the CDR3 is TGTGCCAGCAGTCCCAGGGGGCGAGGCAATCAGCCCCAGCATTTT. V and J are TRBV28 and TRBJ1-5; 8 nucleotides match TRBD1. The junction had 5 bases not matched to a gene; V was cut back by 5 bases and J by 2 bases. CDR1 and CDR2 from the germline V gene are MDHEN and SYDVKM. The CDR3 runs to 15 residues. The full variable domain, its missing parts supplied by reference TRBV28 and TRBJ1-5, is DVKVTQSSRYLVKRTGEKVFLECVQDMDHENMFWYRQDPGLGLRLIYFSYDVKMKEKGDIPEGYSVSREKKERFSLILESASTNQTSMYLCASSPRGRGNQPQHFGDGTRLSIL.

The genes are TRBV2 and TRBJ1-3; D is ambiguous. Deletions cut 8 bases from V and 2 bases from J, with 10 bases between. The CDR3 extends over 13 amino acids. Germline CDR1 and CDR2: SNHLY and FYNNEI. The DNA of the CDR3 is TGTGCCAGCTCTTTTGAGGCTGGAAACACCATATATTTT. This sequence encodes CASSFEAGNTIYF.

The chain links TRBV19 to TRBJ2-7, with TRBD2 identical over 10 bases. This CDR3 spans 19 amino acids. J lost 0 bases, V lost 3 bases, and 14 bases had no gene match. Germline-derived CDR1 and CDR2 are LNHDA and SQIVND (reference sequence). The CDR3 is CASSIRGPGLAPISYEQYF. DNA of the CDR3: TGTGCCAGTAGTATTCGGGGCCCGGGACTAGCGCCGATCTCCTACGAGCAGTACTTC.

This sequence joins TRBV27 and TRBJ1-1; possibly TRBD1 for D (6 bases). CDR3 length equals 18 residues. Per the germline V gene, CDR1 is MNHEY and CDR2 is SMNVEV (reference sequence). V lost 7 bases and J 0 bases, leaving 24 bases between the germline ends. The CDR3: CASTAASQPQGLNTEAFF. CDR3 bases: TGTGCCAGCACCGCCGCCTCCCAACCCCAGGGGTTGAACACTGAAGCTTTCTTT.

This rearrangement joins TRBV13 to TRBJ1-2, with TRBD1 matching 9 bases. CDR1 is PRHDT, CDR2 FYEKMQ, per germline (reference sequence). The CDR3 covers 20 residues. J gave up 2 bases and V 3 bases, and 19 bases lay outside the gene matches. The CDR3 loop reads CASSFGNPQGADGVNYGYTF. CDR3 sequence (DNA): TGTGCCAGCAGCTTCGGAAATCCACAGGGGGCGGATGGGGTAAACTATGGCTACACCTTC. The full variable domain, its missing parts supplied by reference TRBV13 and TRBJ1-2, is AAGVIQSPRHLIKEKRETATLKCYPIPRHDTVYWYQQGPGQDPQFLISFYEKMQSDKGSIPDRFSAQQFSDYHSELNMSSLELGDSALYFCASSFGNPQGADGVNYGYTFGSGTRLTVV.

The gene calls are TRBV28 and TRBJ2-4; maybe TRBD2 (6 bases). Trimming pared 8 bases from V and 0 bases from J, leaving 11 bases between. Germline assignment: CDR1 MDHEN and CDR2 SYDVKM. This CDR3 spans 14 amino acids. CDR3 residues: CASEEGLAKNIQYF. The CDR3 DNA follows: TGTGCCAGCGAGGAGGGGCTAGCCAAAAACATTCAGTACTTC.

The rearrangement joins TRBV19 to TRBJ1-1, with D maybe TRBD1 (5 bases). Trimming shortened V by 5 bases and J by 4 bases, and 23 bases separated the two germline ends. The germline CDR1 and CDR2 sequences are LNHDA and SQIVND (reference sequence). This CDR3 has 17 residues. The CDR3: CASSDPRMAGHCTEAFF. The CDR3 DNA reads as TGTGCCAGTAGTGATCCTCGTATGGCAGGGCACTGCACTGAAGCTTTCTTT.

The V and J genes are TRBV30 and TRBJ1-2; the match to TRBD1 covers 10 bases. The CDR3 has 14 amino acids. The V gene's germline CDR1 is GTSNPN and CDR2 SVGIG (reference sequence). Germline trimming cut 2 bases from V and 6 bases from J; bases unmatched to any gene: 6. The CDR3 is CAWSRPGTGDGYTF. The CDR3 DNA reads TGTGCCTGGAGTCGTCCGGGGACAGGGGATGGCTACACCTTC.

The rearrangement joins TRBV29-1 to TRBJ1-1; TRBD1 matches at 7 bases. This CDR3 has 15 residues. V was clipped by 7 bases and J by 0 bases; unmatched bases: 11. Looked up from germline, CDR1 is SQVTM and CDR2 is ANQGSEA. Written as DNA, the CDR3 is TGCAGCGACAGACAGGGACCACTATTGAACACTGAAGCTTTCTTT. Residues: CSDRQGPLLNTEAFF.

V and J are TRBV5-1 and TRBJ2-7; tentative D call: TRBD2 (6 bases). Germline V gene lookup returns CDR1 SGHRS and CDR2 YFSETQ. Between the trimmed V and J ends, which lost 2 bases and 0 bases, there was a span of 15 bases. The length of the CDR3 is 16 residues. CDR3 DNA: TGCGCCAGCAGCTTTCGTGGTTTGGGGGGCTCCTACGAGCAGTACTTC. It codes for CASSFRGLGGSYEQYF.

The chain is built from TRBV4-1 and TRBJ2-1; the D gene is possibly TRBD1 (6 bases). The CDR3 length is 14 residues. CDR1 and CDR2 (germline): MGHRA, YSYEKL. Trimming shortened V by 5 bases and J by 7 bases, and 15 bases separated the two germline ends. Here the CDR3 DNA reads TGCGCCAGCAGCGAACCGGGACACCTGAATGAGCAGTTCTTC. Protein sequence: CASSEPGHLNEQFF.

This chain uses TRBV6-5 with TRBJ2-1; 8 positions agree with TRBD2. This CDR3 region has 16 residues. Unmatched junction bases numbered 6, after V lost 2 bases and J lost 3 bases. CDR1 and CDR2 from the germline V gene are MNHEY and SVGAGI. The CDR3: CASSYMGGGLYNEQFF. The CDR3 coding sequence is TGTGCCAGCAGTTACATGGGCGGGGGGCTCTACAATGAGCAGTTCTTC.

This clone was seen more than once but under ten times. The chain employs TRBV4-3 and TRBJ2-2; tentatively, D is TRBD1 (5 bases). Trimming removed 0 bases at V and 1 base at J, with 12 bases between. Looked up from germline, CDR1 is LGHNA and CDR2 is YSLEER. The CDR3 has 17 residues. The CDR3 loop is CASSQDRSRENTGELFF. CDR3 in DNA: TGCGCCAGCAGCCAAGATAGAAGCAGGGAGAACACCGGGGAGCTGTTTTTT.

The chain combines TRBV6-5 with TRBJ1-2, with 7 bases lining up with TRBD1. The junction had 2 bases not matched to a gene; V was cut back by 5 bases and J by 5 bases. The germline gives CDR1 MNHEY, CDR2 SVGAGI. The CDR3 is made up of 12 amino acids. The CDR3 region has the DNA TGTGCCAGCAGTCGACAGGGTTATGGCTACACCTTC. Translation: CASSRQGYGYTF.

The V call is TRBV27, the J call TRBJ1-5, with TRBD1 matching over 9 bases. The length of the CDR3 is 16 residues. Trimming removed 5 bases from V and 5 bases from J; junction bases left unmatched: 10. Looked up from germline, CDR1 is MNHEY and CDR2 is SMNVEV (reference sequence). CDR3 sequence: CASSPNQDRGDQPQHF. CDR3 DNA sequence: TGTGCCAGCAGTCCCAACCAAGACAGGGGGGATCAGCCCCAGCATTTT.

This rearrangement joins TRBV5-1 to TRBJ2-7; the D gene is possibly TRBD1 (6 bases). The CDR3 totals 19 residues. Looked up from germline, CDR1 is SGHRS and CDR2 is YFSETQ. Trimming shortened V by 1 base and J by 6 bases, and 29 bases separated the two germline ends. CDR3 sequence (DNA): TGCGCCAGCAGCTTGACTCCAGGCCAGGTATACAGGGCTAGGTGCGAGCAGTACTTC. Its protein product is CASSLTPGQVYRARCEQYF. The whole variable domain, remainder taken from reference TRBV5-1 and TRBJ2-7, is KAGVTQTPRYLIKTRGQQVTLSCSPISGHRSVSWYQQTPGQGLQFLFEYFSETQRNKGNFPGRFSGRQFSNSRSEMNVSTLELGDSALYLCASSLTPGQVYRARCEQYFGPGTRLTVT.

This chain joins TRBV25-1 and TRBJ2-4; TRBD2 matches at 7 bases. CDR3 size: 15 residues. CDR1 and CDR2 (germline): MGHDK, SYGVNS. Unmatched junction bases numbered 5, after V lost 4 bases and J lost 2 bases. The chain's CDR3 is CASSVLAETKNIQYF. In DNA, the CDR3 is TGTGCCAGCAGTGTGCTAGCGGAGACCAAAAACATTCAGTACTTC.

The chain joins TRBV5-4 to TRBJ2-1, with unresolved D. The CDR3 contains 16 residues. Trimming took off 4 bases at V and 0 bases at J, with 14 bases between the two ends. Germline V gene sequence: CDR1 SGHNT, CDR2 YYREEE (reference sequence). CDR3: CASSTTSASSYNEQFF. The CDR3 nucleotides read TGTGCCAGCAGCACCACCAGCGCTAGCTCCTACAATGAGCAGTTCTTC.

The chain is built from TRBV5-1 and TRBJ2-1; 8 bases match TRBD2. After removal of 2 bases from V and 4 bases from J, the junction contained 5 bases not matched to a gene. The CDR3 consists of 15 residues. Germline values: CDR1 SGHRS, CDR2 YFSETQ. In DNA form, the CDR3 reads TGCGCCAGCAGCTTAGGCGGGGGGCCATACAATGAGCAGTTCTTC. This encodes CASSLGGGPYNEQFF. Variable domain in full (rest from reference TRBV5-1 and TRBJ2-1): KAGVTQTPRYLIKTRGQQVTLSCSPISGHRSVSWYQQTPGQGLQFLFEYFSETQRNKGNFPGRFSGRQFSNSRSEMNVSTLELGDSALYLCASSLGGGPYNEQFFGPGTRLTVL.

This rearrangement joins TRBV10-3 to TRBJ1-6; TRBD1 matches 7 bases. Trimming cost V 5 bases and J 8 bases; bases outside gene matches: 27. The CDR3 length is 21 residues. Germline CDR1 reads ENHRY; CDR2 reads SYGVKD. The CDR3 coding sequence is TGTGCCATCAGTCAAAGCAAGCTAAGCGGTCCGTCCACAGGGGATGATTCACCCCTCCACTTT. Its translation is CAISQSKLSGPSTGDDSPLHF.

This chain links TRBV4-1 with TRBJ2-6; tentatively, D is TRBD2 (5 bases). Germline CDR1 reads MGHRA; CDR2 reads YSYEKL. The V gene lost 4 bases and the J gene lost 1 base, with 17 bases spanning the gap. The CDR3 contains 18 residues. CDR3 loop: CASSPQEMRASGANVLTF. The CDR3 coding sequence is TGCGCCAGCAGCCCTCAAGAGATGCGGGCGTCTGGGGCCAACGTCCTGACTTTC.

There are a few counts of this clone. This chain connects TRBV7-9 to TRBJ2-7; 8 nucleotides align to TRBD1. This CDR3 comprises 13 residues. From germline, CDR1 is SEHNR and CDR2 FQNEAQ (reference sequence). V shed 2 bases and J 6 bases; nucleotides not matched to a gene: 3. The CDR3 here is CASSLQGAREQYF. The CDR3 nucleotides are TGTGCCAGCAGCTTACAGGGGGCGCGCGAGCAGTACTTC.

The chain combines TRBV21-1 with TRBJ1-6; the tabulated D call, TRBD1, remains unverified against the DNA. TRBV21-1 represents a pseudogene. The CDR3 sequence is 13 residues long. The CDR3 sequence: CASSSDRDSPLHF. The CDR3, as DNA: TGTGCCAGCAGTTCGGACAGGGATTCACCCCTCCACTTT.

This clone was recorded only once. The chain combines TRBV29-1 with TRBJ1-1; D is unresolved. V lost 0 bases to trimming and J lost 1 base, with 15 bases between them. The CDR3 runs to 16 residues. Germline CDR1 is SQVTM and CDR2 is ANQGSEA. This CDR3 reads CSVEDRVERENTEAFF. The CDR3 DNA follows: TGCAGCGTTGAAGATCGTGTGGAGAGGGAGAACACTGAAGCTTTCTTT.